The clone carrying this TCR beta chain was found a few times. This entry is derived from a study of blood T cell repertoires in COVID-19. Germline V CDR1 and CDR2: SGHNT, YENEEA. The V gene end was trimmed by 4 bases and the J gene end by 2 bases; junction bases not matched to a gene: 4. The CDR3 is made up of 15 amino acids. Clones were read by immunoSEQ multiplex PCR, and TCRdb kept only the in-frame ones, dropping some. The sample has 84,000 or so clones; roughly 80% are singletons. The sample taken for sequencing was peripheral blood. The chain couples TRBV11-3 to TRBJ2-7; 11 bases match TRBD1. This receptor was identified in a woman in her thirties or forties with active or convalescent COVID-19. The CDR3 spells CASSYKDRGPYEQYF. The DNA of the CDR3 is TGTGCCAGCAGCTACAAGGACAGGGGGCCCTACGAGCAGTACTTC.